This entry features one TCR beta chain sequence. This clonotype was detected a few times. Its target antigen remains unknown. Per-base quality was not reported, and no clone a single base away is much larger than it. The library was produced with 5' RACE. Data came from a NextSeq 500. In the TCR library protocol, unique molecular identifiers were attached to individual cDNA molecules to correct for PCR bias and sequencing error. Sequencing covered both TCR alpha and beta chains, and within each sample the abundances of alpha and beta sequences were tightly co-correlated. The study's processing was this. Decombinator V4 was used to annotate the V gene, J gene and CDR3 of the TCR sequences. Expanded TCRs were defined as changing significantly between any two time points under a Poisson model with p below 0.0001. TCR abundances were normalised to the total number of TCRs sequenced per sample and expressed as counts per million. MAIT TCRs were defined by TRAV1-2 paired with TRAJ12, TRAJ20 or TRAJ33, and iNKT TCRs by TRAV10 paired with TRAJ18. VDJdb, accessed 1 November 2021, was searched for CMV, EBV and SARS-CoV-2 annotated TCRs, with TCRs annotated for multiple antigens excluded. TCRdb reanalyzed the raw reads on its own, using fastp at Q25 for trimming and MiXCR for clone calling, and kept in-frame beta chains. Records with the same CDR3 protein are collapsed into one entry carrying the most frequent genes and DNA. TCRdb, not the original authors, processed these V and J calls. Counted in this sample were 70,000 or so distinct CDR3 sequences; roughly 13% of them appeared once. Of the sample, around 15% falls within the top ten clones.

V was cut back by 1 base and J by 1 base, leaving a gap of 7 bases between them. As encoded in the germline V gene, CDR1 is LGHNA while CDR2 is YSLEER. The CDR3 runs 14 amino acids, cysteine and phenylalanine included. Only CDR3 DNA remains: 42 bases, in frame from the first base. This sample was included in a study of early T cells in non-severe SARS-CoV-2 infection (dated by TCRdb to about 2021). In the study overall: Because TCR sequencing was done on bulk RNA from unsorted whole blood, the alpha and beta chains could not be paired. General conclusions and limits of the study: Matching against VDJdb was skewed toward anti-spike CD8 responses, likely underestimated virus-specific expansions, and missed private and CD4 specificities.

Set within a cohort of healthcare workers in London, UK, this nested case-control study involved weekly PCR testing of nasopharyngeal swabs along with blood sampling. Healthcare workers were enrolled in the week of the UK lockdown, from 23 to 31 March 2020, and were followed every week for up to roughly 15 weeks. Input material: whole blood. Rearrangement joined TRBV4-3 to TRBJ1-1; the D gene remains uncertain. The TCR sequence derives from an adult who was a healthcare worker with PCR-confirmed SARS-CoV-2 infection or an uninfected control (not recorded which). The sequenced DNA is TGCGCCAGCAGCCAAGTACAGAAGAACACTGAAGCTTTCTTT. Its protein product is CASSQVQKNTEAFF.